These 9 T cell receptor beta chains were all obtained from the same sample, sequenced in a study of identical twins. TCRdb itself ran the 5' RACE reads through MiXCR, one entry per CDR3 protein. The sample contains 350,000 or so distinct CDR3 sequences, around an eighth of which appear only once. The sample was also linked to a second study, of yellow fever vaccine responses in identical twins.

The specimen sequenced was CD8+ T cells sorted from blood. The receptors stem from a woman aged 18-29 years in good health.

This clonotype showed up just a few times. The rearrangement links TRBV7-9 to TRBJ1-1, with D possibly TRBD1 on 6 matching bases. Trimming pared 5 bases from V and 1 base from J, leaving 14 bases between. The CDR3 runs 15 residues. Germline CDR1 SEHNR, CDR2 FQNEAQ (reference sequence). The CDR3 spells CASSPALTGNTEAFF. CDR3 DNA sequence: TGTGCCAGCAGCCCAGCCCTGACAGGGAACACTGAAGCTTTCTTT.

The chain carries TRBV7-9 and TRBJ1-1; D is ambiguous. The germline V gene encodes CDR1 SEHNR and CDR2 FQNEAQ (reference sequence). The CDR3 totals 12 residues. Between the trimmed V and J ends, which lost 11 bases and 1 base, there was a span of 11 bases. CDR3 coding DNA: TGTGCCGGAGACCCTGGGAACACTGAAGCTTTCTTT. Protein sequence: CAGDPGNTEAFF.

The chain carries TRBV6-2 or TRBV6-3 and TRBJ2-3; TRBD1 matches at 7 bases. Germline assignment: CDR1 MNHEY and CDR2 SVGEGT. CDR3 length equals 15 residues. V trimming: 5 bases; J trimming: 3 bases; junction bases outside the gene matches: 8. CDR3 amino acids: CASSQTDRFTDTQYF. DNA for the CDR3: TGTGCCAGCAGTCAAACGGACAGGTTTACAGATACGCAGTATTTT.

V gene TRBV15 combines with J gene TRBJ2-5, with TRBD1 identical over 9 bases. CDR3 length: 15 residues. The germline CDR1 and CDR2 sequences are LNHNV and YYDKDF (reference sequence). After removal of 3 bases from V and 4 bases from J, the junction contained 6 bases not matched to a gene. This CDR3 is CATSRGTGSTETQYF. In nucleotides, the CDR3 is TGTGCCACCAGCAGGGGGACAGGGTCCACAGAGACCCAGTACTTC.

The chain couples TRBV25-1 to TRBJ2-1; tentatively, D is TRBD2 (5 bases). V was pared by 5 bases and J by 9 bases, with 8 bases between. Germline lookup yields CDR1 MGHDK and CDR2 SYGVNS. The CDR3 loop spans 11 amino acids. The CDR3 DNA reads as TGTGCCAGCAGTACTACTAGTGAGCAGTTCTTC. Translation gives CASSTTSEQFF.

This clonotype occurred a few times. The CDR3 DNA follows: TGTGCCAGCAGCCGATACCGGGGGGAAAACAATGAGCAGTTCTTC. It is translated as CASSRYRGENNEQFF. The V gene is TRBV6-2 or TRBV6-3, the J gene TRBJ2-1; 7 bases are a match to TRBD2. The germline CDR1 and CDR2 sequences are MNHEY and SVGEGT. There are 15 residues in the CDR3. V dropped 6 bases and J dropped 5; count of bases not matched to a gene: 10.

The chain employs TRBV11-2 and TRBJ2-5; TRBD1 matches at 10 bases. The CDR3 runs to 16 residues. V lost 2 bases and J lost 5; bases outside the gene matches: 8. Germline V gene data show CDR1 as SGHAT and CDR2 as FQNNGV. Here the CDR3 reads CASSLRGQGPGETQYF. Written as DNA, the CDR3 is TGTGCCAGCAGCTTAAGGGGACAGGGGCCGGGTGAGACCCAGTACTTC.

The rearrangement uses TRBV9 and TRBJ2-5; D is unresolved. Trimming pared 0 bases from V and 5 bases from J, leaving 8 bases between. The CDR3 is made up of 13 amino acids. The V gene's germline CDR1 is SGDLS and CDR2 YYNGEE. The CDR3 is CASSVGGGETQYF. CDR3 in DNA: TGTGCCAGCAGCGTAGGGGGTGGGGAGACCCAGTACTTC.

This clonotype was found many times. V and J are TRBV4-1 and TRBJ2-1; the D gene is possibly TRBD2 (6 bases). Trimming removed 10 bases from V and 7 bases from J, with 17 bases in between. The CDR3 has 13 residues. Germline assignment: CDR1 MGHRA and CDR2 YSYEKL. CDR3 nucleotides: TGCGCCACCGCATGGGGGGTGAGGAATGAGCAGTTCTTC. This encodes CATAWGVRNEQFF.